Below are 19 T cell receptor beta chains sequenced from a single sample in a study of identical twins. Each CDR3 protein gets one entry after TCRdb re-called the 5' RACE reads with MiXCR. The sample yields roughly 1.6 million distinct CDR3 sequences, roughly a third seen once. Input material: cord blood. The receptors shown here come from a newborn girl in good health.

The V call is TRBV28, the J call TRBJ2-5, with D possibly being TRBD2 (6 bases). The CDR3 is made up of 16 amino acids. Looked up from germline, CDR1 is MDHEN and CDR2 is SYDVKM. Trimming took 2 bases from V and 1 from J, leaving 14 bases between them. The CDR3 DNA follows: TGTGCCAGCAGTTTAAAATGGGCGGGGAGCCAAGAGACCCAGTACTTC. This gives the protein CASSLKWAGSQETQYF.

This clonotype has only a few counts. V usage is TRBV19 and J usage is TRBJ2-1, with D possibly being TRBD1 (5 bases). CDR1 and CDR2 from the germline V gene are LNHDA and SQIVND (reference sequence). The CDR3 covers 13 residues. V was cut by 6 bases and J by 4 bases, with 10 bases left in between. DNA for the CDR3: TGTGCCAGTAGACCGGACAAGTACAATGAGCAGTTCTTC. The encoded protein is CASRPDKYNEQFF.

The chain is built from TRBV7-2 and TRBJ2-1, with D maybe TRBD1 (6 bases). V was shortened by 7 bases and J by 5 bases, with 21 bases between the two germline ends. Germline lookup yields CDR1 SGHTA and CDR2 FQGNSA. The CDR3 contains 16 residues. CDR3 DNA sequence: TGTGCCAGCAACACATTCGGACAGTTTAAGAACAATGAGCAGTTCTTC. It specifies CASNTFGQFKNNEQFF.

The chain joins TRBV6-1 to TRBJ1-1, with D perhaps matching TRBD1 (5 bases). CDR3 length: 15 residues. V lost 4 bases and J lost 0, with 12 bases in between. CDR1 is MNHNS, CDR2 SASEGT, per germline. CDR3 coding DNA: TGTGCCAGCAGTGTCCAGGGCACAATGAACACTGAAGCTTTCTTT. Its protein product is CASSVQGTMNTEAFF.

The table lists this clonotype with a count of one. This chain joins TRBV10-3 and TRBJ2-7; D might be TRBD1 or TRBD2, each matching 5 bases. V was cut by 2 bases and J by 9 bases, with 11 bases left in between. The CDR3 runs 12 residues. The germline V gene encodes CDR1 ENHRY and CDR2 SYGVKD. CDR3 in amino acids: CAISEDPGTQYF. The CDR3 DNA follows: TGTGCCATCAGTGAGGACCCCGGGACGCAGTACTTC.

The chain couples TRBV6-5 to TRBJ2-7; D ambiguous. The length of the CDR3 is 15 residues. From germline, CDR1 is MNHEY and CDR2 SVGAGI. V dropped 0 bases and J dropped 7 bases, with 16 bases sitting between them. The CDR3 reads CASSYSRVVYNEQYF. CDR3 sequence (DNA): TGTGCCAGCAGTTACTCCCGGGTAGTCTACAATGAGCAGTACTTC.

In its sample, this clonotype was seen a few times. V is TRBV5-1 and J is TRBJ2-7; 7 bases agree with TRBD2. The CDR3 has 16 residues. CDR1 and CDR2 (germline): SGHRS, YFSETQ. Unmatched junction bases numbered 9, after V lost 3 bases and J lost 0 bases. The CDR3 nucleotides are TGCGCCAGCAGCTCCAGCCGGGACTATCTCTCCTACGAGCAGTACTTC. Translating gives CASSSSRDYLSYEQYF.

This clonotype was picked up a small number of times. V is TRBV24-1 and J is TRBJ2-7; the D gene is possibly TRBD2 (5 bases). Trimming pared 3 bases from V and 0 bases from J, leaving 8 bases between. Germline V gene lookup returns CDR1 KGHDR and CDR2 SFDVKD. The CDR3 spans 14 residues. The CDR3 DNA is TGTGCCACCAGTGATGGAGGAGGCTCCTACGAGCAGTACTTC. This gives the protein CATSDGGGSYEQYF.

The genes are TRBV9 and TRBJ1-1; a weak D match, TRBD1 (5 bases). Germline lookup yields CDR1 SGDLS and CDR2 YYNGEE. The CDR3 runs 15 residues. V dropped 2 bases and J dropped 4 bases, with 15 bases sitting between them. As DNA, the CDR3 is TGTGCCAGCAGCGTTGGGGCTCGAACTCCCACTGAAGCTTTCTTT. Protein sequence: CASSVGARTPTEAFF.

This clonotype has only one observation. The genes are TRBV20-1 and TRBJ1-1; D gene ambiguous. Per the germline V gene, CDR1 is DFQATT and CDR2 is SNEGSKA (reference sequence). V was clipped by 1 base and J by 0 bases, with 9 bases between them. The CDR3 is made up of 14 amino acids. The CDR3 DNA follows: TGCAGTGCTAGAGCGGTCAGAATGAACACTGAAGCTTTCTTT. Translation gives CSARAVRMNTEAFF.

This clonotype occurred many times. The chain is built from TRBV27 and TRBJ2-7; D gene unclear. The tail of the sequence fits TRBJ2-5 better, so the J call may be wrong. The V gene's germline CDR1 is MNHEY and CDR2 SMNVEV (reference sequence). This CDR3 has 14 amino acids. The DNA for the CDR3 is TGTGCCAGCAGCCGCTTGATCGCAATCAAGACCCAGTACTTC. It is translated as CASSRLIAIKTQYF.

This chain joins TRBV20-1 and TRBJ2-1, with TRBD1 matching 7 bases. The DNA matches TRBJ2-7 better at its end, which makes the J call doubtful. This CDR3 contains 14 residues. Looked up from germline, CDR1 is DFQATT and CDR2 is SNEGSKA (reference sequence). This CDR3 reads CSAKAGGSVNEQYF. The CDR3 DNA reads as TGCAGTGCTAAAGCAGGGGGATCGGTCAATGAGCAGTACTTC.

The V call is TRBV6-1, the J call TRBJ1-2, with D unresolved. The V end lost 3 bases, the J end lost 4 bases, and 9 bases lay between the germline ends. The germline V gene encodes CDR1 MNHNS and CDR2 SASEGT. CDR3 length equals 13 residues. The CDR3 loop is CASSETGFYGYTF. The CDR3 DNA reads TGTGCCAGCAGTGAGACCGGTTTCTATGGCTACACCTTC.

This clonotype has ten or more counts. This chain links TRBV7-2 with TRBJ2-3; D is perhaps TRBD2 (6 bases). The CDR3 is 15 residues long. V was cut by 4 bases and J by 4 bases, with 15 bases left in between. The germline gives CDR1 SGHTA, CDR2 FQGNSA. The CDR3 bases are TGTGCCAGCAGCTGGGGGACTTCCTCATCAGATACGCAGTATTTT. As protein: CASSWGTSSSDTQYF.

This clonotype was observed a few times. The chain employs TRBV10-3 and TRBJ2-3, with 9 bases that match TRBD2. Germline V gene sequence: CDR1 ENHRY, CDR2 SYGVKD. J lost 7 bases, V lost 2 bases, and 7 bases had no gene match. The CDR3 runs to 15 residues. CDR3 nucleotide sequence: TGTGCCATCAGTGAGGTTAGCGGGAGATCCAATACGCAGTATTTT. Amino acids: CAISEVSGRSNTQYF.

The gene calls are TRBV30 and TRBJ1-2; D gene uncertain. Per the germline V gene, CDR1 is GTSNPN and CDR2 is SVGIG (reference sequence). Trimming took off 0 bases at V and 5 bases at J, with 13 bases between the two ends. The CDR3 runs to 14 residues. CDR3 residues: CAWSVGRGRYGYTF. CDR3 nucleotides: TGTGCCTGGAGTGTAGGGCGGGGAAGATATGGCTACACCTTC.

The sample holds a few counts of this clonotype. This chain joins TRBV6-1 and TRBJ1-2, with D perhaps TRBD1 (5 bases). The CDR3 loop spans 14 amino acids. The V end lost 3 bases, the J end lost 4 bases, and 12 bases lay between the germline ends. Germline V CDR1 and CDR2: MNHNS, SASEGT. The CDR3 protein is CASSDYLGPYGYTF. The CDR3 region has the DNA TGTGCCAGCAGTGACTATCTGGGGCCCTATGGCTACACCTTC.

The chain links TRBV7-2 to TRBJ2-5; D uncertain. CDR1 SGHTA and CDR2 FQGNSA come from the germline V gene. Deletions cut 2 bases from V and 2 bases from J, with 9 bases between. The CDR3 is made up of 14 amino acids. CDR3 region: CASSLWVPQETQYF. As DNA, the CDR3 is TGTGCCAGCAGCTTATGGGTCCCACAAGAGACCCAGTACTTC.

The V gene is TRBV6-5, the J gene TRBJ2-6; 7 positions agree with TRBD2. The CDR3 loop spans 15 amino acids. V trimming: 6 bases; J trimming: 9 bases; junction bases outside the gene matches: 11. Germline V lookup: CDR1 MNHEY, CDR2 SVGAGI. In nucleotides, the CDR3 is TGTGCCAGCAGCAGCGTCTCGGGAGGTAACAACGTCCTGACTTTC. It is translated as CASSSVSGGNNVLTF.